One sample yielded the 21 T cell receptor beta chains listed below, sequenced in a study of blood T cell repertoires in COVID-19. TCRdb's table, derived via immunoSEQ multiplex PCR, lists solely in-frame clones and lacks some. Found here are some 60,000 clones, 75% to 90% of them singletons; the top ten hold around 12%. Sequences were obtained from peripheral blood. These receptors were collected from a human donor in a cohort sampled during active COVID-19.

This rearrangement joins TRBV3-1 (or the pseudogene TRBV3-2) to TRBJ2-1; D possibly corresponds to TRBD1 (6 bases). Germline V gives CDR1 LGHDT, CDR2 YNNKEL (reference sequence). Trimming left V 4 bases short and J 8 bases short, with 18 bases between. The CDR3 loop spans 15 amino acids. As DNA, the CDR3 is TGTGCCAGCAGCCTCGAGTGGGTTGAGGGGGATGAGCAGTTCTTC. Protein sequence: CASSLEWVEGDEQFF.

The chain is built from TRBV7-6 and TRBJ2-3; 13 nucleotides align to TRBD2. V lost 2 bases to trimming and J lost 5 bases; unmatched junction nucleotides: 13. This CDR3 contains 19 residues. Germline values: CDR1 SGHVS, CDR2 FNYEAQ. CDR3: CASSLKVTGTSGVGDTQYF. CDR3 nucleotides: TGTGCCAGCAGCTTAAAAGTCACCGGGACTAGCGGGGTGGGAGATACGCAGTATTTT. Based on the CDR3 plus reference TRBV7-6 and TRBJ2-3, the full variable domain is GAGVSQSPRYKVTKRGQDVALRCDPISGHVSLYWYRQALGQGPEFLTYFNYEAQQDKSGLPNDRFSAERPEGSISTLTIQRTEQRDSAMYRCASSLKVTGTSGVGDTQYFGPGTRLTVL.

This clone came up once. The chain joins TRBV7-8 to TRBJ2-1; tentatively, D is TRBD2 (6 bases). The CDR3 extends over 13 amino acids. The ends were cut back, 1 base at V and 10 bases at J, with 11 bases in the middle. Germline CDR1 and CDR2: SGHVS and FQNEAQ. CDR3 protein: CASSLDVGREQFF. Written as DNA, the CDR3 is TGTGCCAGCAGCTTAGATGTCGGGAGAGAGCAGTTCTTC.

CDR3 sequence: CASSPPSVSVSGTQYF. For the CDR3, the DNA is TGTGCCAGCTCACCACCCAGCGTTTCGGTCAGTGGTACGCAGTATTTT. The chain combines TRBV18 with TRBJ2-3; D not certain. Germline assignment: CDR1 KGHSH and CDR2 LQKENI. The CDR3 length is 16 residues. Deletions cut 0 bases from V and 8 bases from J, with 18 bases between. Filled out from reference TRBV18 and TRBJ2-3, the complete variable domain reads NAGVMQNPRHLVRRRGQEARLRCSPMKGHSHVYWYRQLPEEGLKFMVYLQKENIIDESGMPKERFSAEFPKEGPSILRIQQVVRGDSAAYFCASSPPSVSVSGTQYFGPGTRLTVL.

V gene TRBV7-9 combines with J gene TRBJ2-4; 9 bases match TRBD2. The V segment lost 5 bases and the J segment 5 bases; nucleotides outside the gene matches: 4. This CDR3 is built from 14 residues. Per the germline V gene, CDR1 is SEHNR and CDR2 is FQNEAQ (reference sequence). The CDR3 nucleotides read TGTGCCAGCAGCAGAGTAGCGGGGGAAAACATTCAGTACTTC. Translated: CASSRVAGENIQYF.

CDR3 DNA sequence: TGCAGCGTTGCCTGGGCGGGCCAAGAGACCCAGTACTTC. Its protein product is CSVAWAGQETQYF. The chain carries TRBV29-1 and TRBJ2-5, with a possible D match to TRBD2 (5 bases). V lost 4 bases to trimming and J lost 1 base, with 10 bases between them. Germline-derived CDR1 and CDR2 are SQVTM and ANQGSEA. The CDR3 consists of 13 residues.

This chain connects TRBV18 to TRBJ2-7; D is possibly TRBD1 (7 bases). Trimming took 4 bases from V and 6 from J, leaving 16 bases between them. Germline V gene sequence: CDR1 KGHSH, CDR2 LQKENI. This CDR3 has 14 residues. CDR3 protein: CASSRGQAGSEQYV. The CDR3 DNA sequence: TGTGCCAGCTCACGAGGACAGGCGGGGTCCGAGCAGTACGTC.

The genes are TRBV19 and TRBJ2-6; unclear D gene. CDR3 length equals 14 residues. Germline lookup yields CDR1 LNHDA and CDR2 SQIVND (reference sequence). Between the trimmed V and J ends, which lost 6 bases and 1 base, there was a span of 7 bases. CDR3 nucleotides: TGTGCCAGTAGCATGACATCTGGGGCCAACGTCCTGACTTTC. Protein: CASSMTSGANVLTF.

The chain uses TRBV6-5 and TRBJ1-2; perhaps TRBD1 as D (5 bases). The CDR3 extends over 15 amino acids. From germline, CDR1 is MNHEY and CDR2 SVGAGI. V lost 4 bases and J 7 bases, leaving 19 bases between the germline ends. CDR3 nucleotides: TGTGCCAGCAGTTCCGCCGGGACGGGGGACTCTGGCTACACCTTC. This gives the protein CASSSAGTGDSGYTF.

DNA for the CDR3: TGTGCCAGCAGCTTGAGCTCAGGGTTCAAGACCCAGTACTTC. Translation gives CASSLSSGFKTQYF. The chain couples TRBV11-2 to TRBJ2-5; the D gene is possibly TRBD1 (5 bases). The CDR3 is 14 residues long. Germline-derived CDR1 and CDR2 are SGHAT and FQNNGV. The V and J ends lost 3 bases and 6 bases respectively, with 14 bases between them. Supplemented by reference TRBV11-2 and TRBJ2-5, the full variable domain reads EAGVAQSPRYKIIEKRQSVAFWCNPISGHATLYWYQQILGQGPKLLIQFQNNGVVDDSQLPKDRFSAERLKGVDSTLKIQPAKLEDSAVYLCASSLSSGFKTQYFGPGTRLLVL.

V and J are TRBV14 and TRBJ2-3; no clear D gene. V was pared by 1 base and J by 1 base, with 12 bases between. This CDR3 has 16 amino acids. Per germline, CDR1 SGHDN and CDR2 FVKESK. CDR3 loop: CASSQVSRRGTDTQYF. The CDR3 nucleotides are TGTGCCAGCAGCCAAGTCTCCCGGAGAGGCACAGATACGCAGTATTTT.

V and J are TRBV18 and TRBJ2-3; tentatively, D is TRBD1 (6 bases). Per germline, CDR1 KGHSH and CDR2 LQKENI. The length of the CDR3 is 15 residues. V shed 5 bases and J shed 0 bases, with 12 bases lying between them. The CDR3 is CASSTRQESTDTQYF. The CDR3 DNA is TGTGCCAGCTCAACCCGACAGGAAAGCACAGATACGCAGTATTTT.

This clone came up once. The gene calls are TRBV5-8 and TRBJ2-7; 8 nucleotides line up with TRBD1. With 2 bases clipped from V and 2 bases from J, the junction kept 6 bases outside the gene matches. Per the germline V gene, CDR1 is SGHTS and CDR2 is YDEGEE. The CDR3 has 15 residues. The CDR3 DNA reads TGTGCCAGCAGCTTTATGAGGACAGGGCCCTACGAGCAGTACGTC. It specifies CASSFMRTGPYEQYV.

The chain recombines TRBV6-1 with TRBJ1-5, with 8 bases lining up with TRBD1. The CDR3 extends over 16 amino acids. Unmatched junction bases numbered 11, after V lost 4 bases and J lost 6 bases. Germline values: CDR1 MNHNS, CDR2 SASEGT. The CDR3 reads CASSARGTGYGQPQHF. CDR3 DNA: TGTGCCAGCAGTGCACGTGGGACAGGATACGGTCAGCCCCAGCATTTT.

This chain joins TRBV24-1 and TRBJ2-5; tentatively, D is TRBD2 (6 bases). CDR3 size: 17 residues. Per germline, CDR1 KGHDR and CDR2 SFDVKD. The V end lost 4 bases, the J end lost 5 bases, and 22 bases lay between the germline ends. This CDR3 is CATSDQGGGTGGETQYF. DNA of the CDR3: TGTGCCACCAGTGACCAAGGCGGAGGGACTGGAGGCGAGACCCAGTACTTC.

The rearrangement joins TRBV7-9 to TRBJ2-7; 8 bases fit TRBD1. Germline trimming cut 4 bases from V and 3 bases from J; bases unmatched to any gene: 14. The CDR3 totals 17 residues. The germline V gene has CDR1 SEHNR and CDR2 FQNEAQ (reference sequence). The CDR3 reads CASSYFLGQGGNYEQYF. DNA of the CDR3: TGTGCCAGCAGCTATTTTCTAGGACAGGGTGGTAACTACGAGCAGTACTTC.

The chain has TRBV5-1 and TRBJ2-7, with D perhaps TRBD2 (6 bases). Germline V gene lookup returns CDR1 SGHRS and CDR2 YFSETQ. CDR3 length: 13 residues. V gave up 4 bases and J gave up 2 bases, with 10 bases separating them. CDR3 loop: CASSRGTPYEQYF. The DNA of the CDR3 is TGCGCCAGCAGCCGGGGGACCCCCTACGAGCAGTACTTC.

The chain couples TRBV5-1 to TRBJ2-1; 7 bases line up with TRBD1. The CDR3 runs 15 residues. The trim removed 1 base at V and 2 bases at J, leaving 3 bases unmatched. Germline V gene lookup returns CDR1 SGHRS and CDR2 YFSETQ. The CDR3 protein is CASSLWDRAYNEQFF. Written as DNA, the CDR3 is TGCGCCAGCAGCTTGTGGGACAGAGCCTACAATGAGCAGTTCTTC.

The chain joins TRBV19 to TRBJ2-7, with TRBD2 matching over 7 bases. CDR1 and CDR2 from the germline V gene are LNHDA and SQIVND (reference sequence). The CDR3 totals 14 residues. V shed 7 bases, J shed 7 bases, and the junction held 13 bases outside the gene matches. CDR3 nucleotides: TGTGCCAGTACTTTCTCGGCACTAGCGTGGGAGCAGTACGTC. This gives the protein CASTFSALAWEQYV.

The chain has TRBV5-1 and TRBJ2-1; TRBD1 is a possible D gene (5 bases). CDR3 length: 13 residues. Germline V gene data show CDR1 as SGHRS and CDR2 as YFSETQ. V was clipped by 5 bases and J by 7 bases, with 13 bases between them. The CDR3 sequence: CASSYSTVNEQFF. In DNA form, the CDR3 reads TGCGCCAGCAGTTACTCGACAGTTAATGAGCAGTTCTTC. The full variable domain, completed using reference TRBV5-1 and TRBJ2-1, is KAGVTQTPRYLIKTRGQQVTLSCSPISGHRSVSWYQQTPGQGLQFLFEYFSETQRNKGNFPGRFSGRQFSNSRSEMNVSTLELGDSALYLCASSYSTVNEQFFGPGTRLTVL.

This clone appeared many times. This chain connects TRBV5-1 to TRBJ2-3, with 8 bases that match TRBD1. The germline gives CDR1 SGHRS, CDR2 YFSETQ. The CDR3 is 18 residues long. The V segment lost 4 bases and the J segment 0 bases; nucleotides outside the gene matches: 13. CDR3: CASSPGQALTLSTDTQYF. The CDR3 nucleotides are TGCGCCAGCAGCCCGGGACAGGCCCTGACCCTAAGCACAGATACGCAGTATTTT.